This is a list of T cell receptor beta chains from one sample in a study of OX40 agonist ivuxolimab in advanced cancers. Libraries were prepared by immunoSEQ multiplex PCR; TCRdb keeps only in-frame clonotypes and omits some of them. The table records about 90,000 clones, approximately 91% of them present only once. Sequenced here: CD4+ or CD8+ T cells sorted from blood, sampled in a trial of the OX40 agonist ivuxolimab. The receptors shown here come from an adult with an advanced solid tumor such as melanoma, head and neck, liver or kidney cancer. The CDR3 runs from the conserved cysteine through the conserved F or W. The D gene is left open where the match is weak. Size is omitted from some rows. Given values are once, few, many or a class for expanded clones.

j_call clone_size v_call d_call cdr3_aa cdr3_nt
TRBJ2-2 NA TRBV9 NA CASSPRMVPSGELFF TGTGCCAGCAGCCCTAGGATGGTACCCTCCGGGGAGCTGTTTTTT
TRBJ2-5 NA TRBV6-5 NA CASSYSTAGGETQYF TGTGCCAGCAGTTACTCGACCGCAGGCGGGGAGACCCAGTACTTC
TRBJ2-3 NA TRBV19 TRBD1 CASSTRTGGLSWGTDTQYF TGTGCCAGTAGTACCCGGACAGGGGGCTTGTCCTGGGGCACAGATACGCAGTATTTT
TRBJ1-2 NA TRBV27 NA CASSLSKNEGKVYGYTF TGTGCCAGCAGTTTATCGAAAAACGAGGGGAAAGTCTATGGCTACACCTTC
TRBJ2-3 NA TRBV7-9 NA CASRAGNRRDTQYF TGTGCCAGCAGGGCCGGGAATCGGAGGGATACGCAGTATTTT
TRBJ2-2 NA TRBV19 NA CASRANPGQSTGELFF TGTGCCAGTAGAGCAAACCCGGGACAAAGCACCGGGGAGCTGTTTTTT
TRBJ2-7 NA TRBV6-5 TRBD1 CASSYQGALIREQYF TGTGCCAGCAGTTACCAGGGGGCGTTGATCCGCGAGCAGTACTTC
TRBJ2-3 NA TRBV6-5 TRBD2 CASSYSGAGGPDTQYF TGTGCCAGCAGTTACTCAGGGGCGGGAGGCCCAGATACGCAGTATTTT
TRBJ2-4 NA TRBV11-1 TRBD1 CASSRDRGPTGNIQYF TGTGCCAGCAGCCGGGACAGGGGCCCTACTGGCAACATTCAGTACTTC
TRBJ1-1 NA TRBV13 TRBD1 CASSFTGTGDLNTEAFF TGTGCCAGCAGCTTCACCGGGACAGGGGATTTGAACACTGAAGCTTTCTTT
TRBJ2-3 NA TRBV15 NA CATSRGSTDTQYF TGTGCCACCAGCCGGGGAAGCACAGATACGCAGTATTTT
TRBJ2-5 once TRBV18 NA CASSPGMSETQYF TGTGCCAGCTCACCGGGTATGTCGGAGACCCAGTACTTC
TRBJ1-1 NA TRBV18 NA CASSAQGGNTEAFF TGTGCCAGCTCCGCTCAAGGGGGGAACACTGAAGCTTTCTTT
TRBJ2-5 NA TRBV4-3 TRBD1 CASSLGQGAETQYF TGCGCCAGCAGCCTTGGACAGGGGGCTGAGACCCAGTACTTC
TRBJ2-5 NA TRBV30 TRBD1 CAWSVKGAAKETQYF TGTGCCTGGAGTGTTAAGGGGGCGGCCAAAGAGACCCAGTACTTC
TRBJ2-5 NA TRBV2 NA CASSARRSQETQYF TGTGCCAGCAGCGCGCGACGGAGCCAAGAGACCCAGTACTTC
TRBJ2-1 NA TRBV7-9 TRBD1 CATPTGDSSYNEQFF TGTGCCACCCCAACAGGGGATAGCTCCTACAATGAGCAGTTCTTC
TRBJ1-4 NA TRBV4-3 TRBD1 CASSRQGGNEKLFF TGCGCCAGCAGCCGACAGGGGGGGAATGAAAAACTGTTTTTT
TRBJ1-5 NA TRBV27 NA CASSLGQGSNQPQHF TGTGCCAGCAGTTTAGGGCAGGGTAGCAATCAGCCCCAGCATTTT
TRBJ2-7 NA TRBV18 NA CASSANSYEQYF TGTGCCAGCTCAGCTAATTCCTACGAGCAGTACTTC
TRBJ2-7 NA TRBV7-9 NA CASSLREGAAYEQYF TGTGCCAGCAGCTTACGAGAGGGAGCTGCCTACGAGCAGTACTTC
TRBJ2-7 NA TRBV6-6 NA CASSYSTVSYEQYF TGTGCCAGCAGTTACTCGACAGTCTCCTACGAGCAGTACTTC
TRBJ1-2 NA TRBV19 TRBD1 CASGDRYGYTF TGTGCCAGCGGGGACAGGTATGGCTACACCTTC
TRBJ2-1 NA TRBV18 TRBD2 CASSPSLRLAGSQPNEQFF TGTGCCAGCTCACCATCCCTAAGACTAGCGGGAAGCCAACCCAATGAGCAGTTCTTC
TRBJ2-1 NA TRBV7-6 NA CASSLRWGGRSKNYNEQFF TGTGCCAGCAGCTTACGATGGGGGGGGCGCAGCAAGAACTACAATGAGCAGTTCTTC
TRBJ2-5 NA TRBV7-9 NA CASSLEAVRVETQYF TGTGCCAGCAGCTTAGAGGCGGTCAGGGTAGAGACCCAGTACTTC
TRBJ2-1 NA TRBV7-6 TRBD2 CASSLKPGLAGIGEQFF TGTGCCAGCAGCTTAAAACCGGGACTAGCGGGAATCGGGGAGCAGTTCTTC
TRBJ2-3 NA TRBV4-1 NA CASSQDPLTASTDTQYF TGCGCCAGCAGCCAAGATCCGTTGACAGCTAGCACAGATACGCAGTATTTT
TRBJ2-2 NA TRBV11-1 NA CASSLGQITGELFF TGTGCCAGCAGCTTAGGGCAGATCACCGGGGAGCTGTTTTTT
TRBJ1-2 NA TRBV11-2 TRBD1 CASSLTGQSTYGYTF TGTGCCAGCAGCTTGACGGGACAGTCAACCTATGGCTACACCTTC
TRBJ2-1 NA TRBV6-5 NA CASSSSLADSYNEQFF TGTGCCAGCAGTTCCTCTCTAGCGGACAGCTACAATGAGCAGTTCTTC
TRBJ2-6 NA TRBV7-2 NA CASSLQGGFSGANVLTF TGTGCCAGCAGCTTACAGGGCGGATTCTCTGGGGCCAACGTCCTGACTTTC
TRBJ1-3 NA TRBV9 NA CASSVAPGQTSSGNTIYF TGTGCCAGCAGCGTAGCCCCTGGACAGACCAGCTCTGGAAACACCATATATTTT
TRBJ2-7 NA TRBV28 TRBD2 CATTGEGLAGGRSMEQYF TGTGCCACCACCGGCGAGGGACTAGCGGGTGGAAGGAGTATGGAGCAGTACTTC
TRBJ1-5 NA TRBV7-2 NA CASSARVGDQPQHF TGTGCCAGCAGCGCCCGTGTGGGGGACCAGCCCCAGCATTTT
TRBJ2-2 NA TRBV14 NA CASSRRRAAGELFF TGTGCCAGCAGCCGGAGACGCGCCGCCGGGGAGCTGTTTTTT
TRBJ1-5 NA TRBV6-6 TRBD1 CASSNPQSGGGEPQHF TGTGCCAGCAGTAACCCCCAATCAGGGGGCGGGGAGCCCCAGCATTTT
TRBJ1-2 NA TRBV6-1 TRBD1 CASSPLDRGYYGYTF TGTGCCAGCAGTCCCCTGGACAGGGGGTACTATGGCTACACCTTC
TRBJ2-7 NA TRBV7-9 NA CASSLGAYEQYF TGTGCCAGCAGCTTAGGTGCCTACGAGCAGTACTTC
TRBJ1-1 NA TRBV5-1 NA CASSLEQGMNTEAFF TGCGCCAGCAGCTTGGAACAGGGCATGAACACTGAAGCTTTCTTT
TRBJ2-5 NA TRBV7-6 NA CASSLISETQYF TGTGCCAGCAGCTTAATTTCGGAGACCCAGTACTTC
TRBJ2-7 NA TRBV19 TRBD2 CASSIRGSSGAYEQYF TGTGCCAGTAGTATACGGGGGTCTAGCGGAGCCTACGAGCAGTACTTC
TRBJ2-7 once TRBV18 TRBD1 CASSVLDRPTYEQYF TGTGCCAGCTCAGTTTTGGACAGGCCTACCTACGAGCAGTACTTC
TRBJ2-2 few TRBV4-3 NA CASSTLGGELFF TGCGCCAGCAGCACTTTGGGCGGGGAGCTGTTTTTT
TRBJ2-7 NA TRBV15 TRBD1 CATSWDRASNEQYF TGTGCCACCAGCTGGGACAGGGCGTCTAACGAGCAGTACTTC
TRBJ2-7 NA TRBV23-1 NA CAPRVSRSPSYEQYF TGCGCCCCGCGGGTATCTCGCTCGCCCTCCTACGAGCAGTACTTC
TRBJ2-2 NA TRBV30 NA CAWTRTGFTGELFF TGTGCCTGGACCAGAACAGGTTTCACCGGGGAGCTGTTTTTT
TRBJ1-5 NA TRBV6-1 NA CASSEARGSEPQHF TGTGCCAGCAGTGAAGCGCGGGGTTCGGAGCCCCAGCATTTT
TRBJ2-1 NA TRBV7-8 TRBD2 CASSLKGPAGGPYNEQFF TGTGCCAGCAGCTTGAAGGGGCCTGCGGGAGGTCCCTACAATGAGCAGTTCTTC
TRBJ2-7 NA TRBV15 NA CATSRSTGPYEQYF TGTGCCACCAGCAGGTCGACAGGACCCTACGAGCAGTACTTC
TRBJ2-7 NA TRBV10-3 NA CAISDRLAAYEQYF TGTGCCATCAGTGATCGTTTAGCAGCATACGAGCAGTACTTC
TRBJ1-1 NA TRBV28 NA CASSLYREAFF TGTGCCAGCAGTTTGTACAGGGAGGCTTTCTTT
TRBJ2-3 NA TRBV6-5 TRBD2 CASNKGLAGGDTQYF TGTGCCAGCAACAAGGGACTAGCGGGTGGGGATACGCAGTATTTT